Listed here are 19 T cell receptor beta chains from one sample, sequenced in a study of shared T cell receptors in the human thymus. Measured with immunoSEQ multiplex PCR; TCRdb has only the in-frame clones, and not every one. The table lists around 730,000 clones, approximately 83% of them singletons. In addition, the sample was reused for a study of human thymus T cells.

Sequencing was performed on thymocytes. These receptors originate from a girl less than two years old with a congenital heart defect.

This clone was seen only once. The rearrangement joins TRBV28 to TRBJ1-1; 7 bases agree with TRBD1. This CDR3 region has 16 residues. Germline V gene lookup returns CDR1 MDHEN and CDR2 SYDVKM. V dropped 1 base and J dropped 0; count of bases not matched to a gene: 5. The CDR3 is CASSLSVQGMNTEAFF. CDR3 sequence (DNA): TGTGCCAGCAGTTTATCGGTACAGGGGATGAACACTGAAGCTTTCTTT.

The chain links TRBV2 to TRBJ1-1; no clear D. Germline values: CDR1 SNHLY, CDR2 FYNNEI. The CDR3 covers 14 residues. Between the trimmed V and J ends, which lost 4 bases and 4 bases, there was a span of 13 bases. CDR3 coding DNA: TGTGCCAGCAGTGCTTTGAGGGAGGTCACTGAAGCTTTCTTT. Its translation is CASSALREVTEAFF.

The V and J genes are TRBV19 and TRBJ2-3; D is possibly TRBD1 (5 bases). CDR3 length: 19 residues. CDR1 is LNHDA, CDR2 SQIVND, per germline (reference sequence). Trimming pared 3 bases from V and 1 base from J, leaving 23 bases between. Here the CDR3 reads CASSMGKRGTTPGTDTQYF. Here the CDR3 DNA reads TGTGCCAGTAGTATGGGTAAAAGGGGCACAACTCCTGGCACAGATACGCAGTATTTT.

DNA of the CDR3: TGTGCCAGCAGTTTCAGGGACAGGGGGCAGGTGCAGTACTTC. It is translated as CASSFRDRGQVQYF. The gene calls are TRBV27 and TRBJ2-7; 12 nucleotides align to TRBD1. CDR1 is MNHEY and CDR2 is SMNVEV in the germline V gene (reference sequence). The CDR3 length is 14 residues. J lost 9 bases, V lost 3 bases, and 6 bases had no gene match.

The chain combines TRBV6-6 with TRBJ2-3; D not certain. This CDR3 contains 11 residues. Trimming shortened V by 6 bases and J by 3 bases, and 4 bases separated the two germline ends. The V gene's germline CDR1 is MNHNY and CDR2 SVGAGI (reference sequence). CDR3 protein: CASRTTDTQYF. CDR3 DNA: TGTGCCAGCAGAACAACAGATACGCAGTATTTT.

V and J are TRBV7-8 and TRBJ2-7; 9 bases fit TRBD2. Looked up from germline, CDR1 is SGHVS and CDR2 is FQNEAQ. The CDR3 is made up of 19 amino acids. The junction had 13 bases not matched to a gene; V was cut back by 1 base and J by 0 bases. CDR3 residues: CASSLVRRGSGGNSYEQYF. Here the CDR3 DNA reads TGTGCCAGCAGCTTAGTTCGTCGGGGGAGCGGGGGGAACTCCTACGAGCAGTACTTC.

The CDR3 bases are TGCGCCAGCAGCCACTCCGAAGGCCAGGCAGGTCCCAACGAGCAGTACTTC. Amino acid sequence: CASSHSEGQAGPNEQYF. The chain employs TRBV4-3 and TRBJ2-7; D unresolved. V shed 3 bases and J shed 5 bases, with 23 bases lying between them. The CDR3 has 17 residues. Germline V CDR1 and CDR2: LGHNA, YSLEER.

This chain uses TRBV6-5 with TRBJ2-2; 8 positions match TRBD2. The germline CDR1 and CDR2 sequences are MNHEY and SVGAGI. The CDR3 is made up of 14 amino acids. The trim removed 5 bases at V and 6 bases at J, leaving 5 bases unmatched. This CDR3 is CASSDPGGAGELFF. CDR3 in DNA: TGTGCCAGCAGTGACCCCGGGGGGGCCGGGGAGCTGTTTTTT.

The V gene is TRBV9, the J gene TRBJ2-2; TRBD2 is a possible D gene (6 bases). The germline V and J ends were trimmed by 3 bases and 3 bases, with 15 bases remaining between them. Germline loops: CDR1 SGDLS, CDR2 YYNGEE. The CDR3 spans 16 residues. The CDR3 DNA is TGTGCCAGCAGCGCCCCTAGCGAGGCGGACACCGGGGAGCTGTTTTTT. It encodes CASSAPSEADTGELFF.

The V gene is TRBV28, the J gene TRBJ2-5; 9 bases fit TRBD1. V trimming: 5 bases; J trimming: 0 bases; junction bases outside the gene matches: 7. Germline V gives CDR1 MDHEN, CDR2 SYDVKM. This CDR3 has 16 residues. CDR3 bases: TGTGCCAGCAGTAGCCGGACAGGGGAGGACCAAGAGACCCAGTACTTC. It yields the protein CASSSRTGEDQETQYF. Combining the CDR3 with reference TRBV28 and TRBJ2-5 gives the whole variable domain DVKVTQSSRYLVKRTGEKVFLECVQDMDHENMFWYRQDPGLGLRLIYFSYDVKMKEKGDIPEGYSVSREKKERFSLILESASTNQTSMYLCASSSRTGEDQETQYFGPGTRLLVL.

The chain recombines TRBV29-1 with TRBJ2-7; the match to TRBD2 covers 7 bases. Germline lookup yields CDR1 SQVTM and CDR2 ANQGSEA. The CDR3 extends over 14 amino acids. The J segment lost 0 bases and the V segment lost 1 base, leaving 3 bases of the junction unmatched. CDR3 sequence: CSVEAGRGSYEQYF. CDR3 DNA: TGCAGCGTTGAAGCAGGGAGGGGCTCCTACGAGCAGTACTTC.

The chain has TRBV2 and TRBJ1-6, with a weak D call TRBD1 (5 bases). This CDR3 has 19 amino acids. Trimming took 6 bases from V and 0 from J, leaving 21 bases between them. Germline-derived CDR1 and CDR2 are SNHLY and FYNNEI. CDR3 amino acids: CASSVRGSLGGSYNSPLHF. The CDR3 coding sequence is TGTGCCAGCAGCGTACGGGGGTCCCTCGGGGGCTCCTATAATTCACCCCTCCACTTT.

The chain carries TRBV6-4 and TRBJ1-2; D is undetermined. Trimming removed 8 bases at V and 4 bases at J, with 8 bases between. The CDR3 has 11 residues. The germline V gene has CDR1 MRHNA and CDR2 SNTAGT. The CDR3 nucleotides read TGTGCCAGCGTCTGGCCCTATGGCTACACCTTC. Amino acid sequence: CASVWPYGYTF.

The chain couples TRBV13 to TRBJ2-5; 7 nucleotides align to TRBD2. The V gene's germline CDR1 is PRHDT and CDR2 FYEKMQ (reference sequence). V lost 3 bases to trimming and J lost 2 bases; unmatched junction nucleotides: 15. The CDR3 contains 18 residues. CDR3 sequence: CASSLSSGAETAQETQYF. The CDR3 region has the DNA TGTGCCAGCAGCTTGTCGAGCGGGGCCGAGACGGCACAAGAGACCCAGTACTTC. The full variable domain, rest sourced from reference TRBV13 and TRBJ2-5, is AAGVIQSPRHLIKEKRETATLKCYPIPRHDTVYWYQQGPGQDPQFLISFYEKMQSDKGSIPDRFSAQQFSDYHSELNMSSLELGDSALYFCASSLSSGAETAQETQYFGPGTRLLVL.

The chain is built from TRBV9 and TRBJ1-2, with D perhaps TRBD1 (5 bases). The CDR3 loop spans 12 amino acids. CDR1 SGDLS and CDR2 YYNGEE come from the germline V gene. V gave up 3 bases and J gave up 7 bases, with 10 bases separating them. CDR3 DNA: TGTGCCAGCAGCGCAGGGTGGAGTGGCTACACCTTC. Translation: CASSAGWSGYTF.

This chain joins TRBV14 and TRBJ2-2, with D maybe TRBD2 (5 bases). The germline V gene has CDR1 SGHDN and CDR2 FVKESK. CDR3 size: 18 residues. V shed 0 bases and J shed 6 bases, with 20 bases lying between them. As DNA, the CDR3 is TGTGCCAGCAGCCAAGAAGTTGCCGGGGTGAGGAGGTCCGGGGAGCTGTTTTTT. This encodes CASSQEVAGVRRSGELFF.

This clone was seen a single time. The rearrangement uses TRBV6-5 and TRBJ1-6; D is unclear. CDR1 is MNHEY, CDR2 SVGAGI, per germline. Trimming removed 5 bases at V and 9 bases at J, with 8 bases between. The CDR3 consists of 12 residues. The CDR3: CASSPSGSPLHF. The CDR3 coding sequence is TGTGCCAGCAGTCCCTCAGGTTCACCCCTCCACTTT.

The chain employs TRBV6-1 and TRBJ1-2, with 8 bases matching TRBD1. From germline, CDR1 is MNHNS and CDR2 SASEGT. V lost 2 bases, J lost 6 bases, and 5 bases stayed unmatched. CDR3 size: 14 residues. The DNA for the CDR3 is TGTGCCAGCAGTGAACAGGGGGCTGGGGATGGCTACACCTTC. As protein: CASSEQGAGDGYTF.

V is TRBV11-2 and J is TRBJ1-1; 12 positions match TRBD1. This CDR3 is 17 amino acids long. Looked up from germline, CDR1 is SGHAT and CDR2 is FQNNGV. Germline trimming cut 4 bases from V and 1 base from J; bases unmatched to any gene: 7. This chain's CDR3 is CASSSTGQGAPNTEAFF. Here the CDR3 DNA reads TGTGCCAGCAGCTCAACGGGACAGGGGGCCCCGAACACTGAAGCTTTCTTT.